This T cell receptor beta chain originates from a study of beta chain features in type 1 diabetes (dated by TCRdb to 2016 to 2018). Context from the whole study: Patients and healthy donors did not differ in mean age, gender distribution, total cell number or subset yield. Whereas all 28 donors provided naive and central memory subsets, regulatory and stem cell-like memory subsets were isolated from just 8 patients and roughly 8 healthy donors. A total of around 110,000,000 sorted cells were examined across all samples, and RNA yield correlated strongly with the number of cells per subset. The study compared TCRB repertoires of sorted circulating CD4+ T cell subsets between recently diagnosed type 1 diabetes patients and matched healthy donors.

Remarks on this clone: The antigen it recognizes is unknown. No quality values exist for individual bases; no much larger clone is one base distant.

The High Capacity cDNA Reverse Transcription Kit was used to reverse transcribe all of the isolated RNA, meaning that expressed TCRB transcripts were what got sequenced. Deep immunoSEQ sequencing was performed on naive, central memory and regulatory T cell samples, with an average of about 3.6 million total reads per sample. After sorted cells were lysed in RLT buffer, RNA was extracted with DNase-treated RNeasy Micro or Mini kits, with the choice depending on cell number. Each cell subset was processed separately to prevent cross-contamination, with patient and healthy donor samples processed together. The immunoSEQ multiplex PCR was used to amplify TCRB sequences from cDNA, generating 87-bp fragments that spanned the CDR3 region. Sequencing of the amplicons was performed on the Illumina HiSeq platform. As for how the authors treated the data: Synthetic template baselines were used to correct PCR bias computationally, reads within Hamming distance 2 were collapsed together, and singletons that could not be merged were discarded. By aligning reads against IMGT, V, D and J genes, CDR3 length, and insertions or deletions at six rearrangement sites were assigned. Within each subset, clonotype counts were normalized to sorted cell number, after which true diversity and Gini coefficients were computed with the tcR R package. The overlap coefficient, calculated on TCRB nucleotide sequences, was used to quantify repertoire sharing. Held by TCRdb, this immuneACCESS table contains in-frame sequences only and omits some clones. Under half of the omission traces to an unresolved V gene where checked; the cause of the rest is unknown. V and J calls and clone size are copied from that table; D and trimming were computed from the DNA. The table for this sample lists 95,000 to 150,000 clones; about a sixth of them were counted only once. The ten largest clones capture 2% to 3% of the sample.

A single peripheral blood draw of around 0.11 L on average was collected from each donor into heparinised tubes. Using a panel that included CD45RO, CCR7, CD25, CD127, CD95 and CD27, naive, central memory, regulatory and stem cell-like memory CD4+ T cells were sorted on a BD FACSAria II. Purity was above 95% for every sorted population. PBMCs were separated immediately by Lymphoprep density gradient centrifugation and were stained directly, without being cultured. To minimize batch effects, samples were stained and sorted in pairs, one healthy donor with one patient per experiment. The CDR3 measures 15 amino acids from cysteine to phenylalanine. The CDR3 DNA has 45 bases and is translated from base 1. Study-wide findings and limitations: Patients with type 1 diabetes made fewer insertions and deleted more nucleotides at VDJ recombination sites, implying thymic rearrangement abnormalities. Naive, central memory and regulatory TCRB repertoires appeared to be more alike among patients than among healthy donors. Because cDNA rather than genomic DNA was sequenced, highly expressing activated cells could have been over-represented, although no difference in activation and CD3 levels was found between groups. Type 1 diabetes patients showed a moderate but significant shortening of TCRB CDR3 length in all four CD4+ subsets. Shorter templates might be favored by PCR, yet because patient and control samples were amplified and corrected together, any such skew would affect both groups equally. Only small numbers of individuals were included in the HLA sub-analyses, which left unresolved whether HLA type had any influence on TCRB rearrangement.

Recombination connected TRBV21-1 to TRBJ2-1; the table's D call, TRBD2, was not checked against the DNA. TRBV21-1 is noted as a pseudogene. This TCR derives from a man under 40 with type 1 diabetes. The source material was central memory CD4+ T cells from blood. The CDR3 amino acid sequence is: CASSKVGTSFNEQFF. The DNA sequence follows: TGTGCCAGCAGCAAAGTCGGGACTAGTTTCAATGAGCAGTTCTTC.